What follows describes a single T cell receptor beta chain. This entry comes from a study of blood T cell repertoires in COVID-19. Sequencing was performed with immunoSEQ multiplex PCR; in TCRdb, only in-frame clones are kept and a portion is missing. Of about 290,000 clones in the sample, roughly 86% were seen once. The trim removed 5 bases at V and 6 bases at J, leaving 7 bases unmatched. There are 14 residues in the CDR3. Germline CDR1 and CDR2: MNHNY and SVGAGI (reference sequence). This clonotype originated in a woman aged 25-40 years with COVID-19, enrolled during active disease. Source material: peripheral blood. The rearrangement joins TRBV6-6 to TRBJ1-2; 9 nucleotides line up with TRBD1. CDR3 sequence (DNA): TGTGCCAGCAGTCCTGGGACAGGGTGGCATGGCTACACCTTC. The encoded protein is CASSPGTGWHGYTF.